This passage covers 9 T cell receptor beta chains from one sample sequenced in a study of T cells in tuberculosis. Sequenced by immunoSEQ multiplex PCR; TCRdb stores in-frame clones only, minus some. The sample carries approximately 53,000 clones, about 95% recorded once. As to time point: new active TB diagnosis, blood taken before or within 7 days of starting treatment. The sample consisted of PBMCs, taken at tuberculosis diagnosis. Source of these receptors: an adult with tuberculosis.

The chain recombines TRBV30 with TRBJ2-7; 11 bases agree with TRBD2. Looked up from germline, CDR1 is GTSNPN and CDR2 is SVGIG (reference sequence). The V gene end was trimmed by 3 bases and the J gene end by 2 bases; junction bases not matched to a gene: 9. This CDR3 has 16 amino acids. As DNA, the CDR3 is TGTGCCTGGAGCGGTTCACCGGGACTAGCGGCCTACGAGCAGTACTTC. Translation gives CAWSGSPGLAAYEQYF. The full variable domain, with the rest looked up from reference TRBV30 and TRBJ2-7, is SQTIHQWPATLVQPVGSPLSLECTVEGTSNPNLYWYRQAAGRGLQLLFYSVGIGQISSEVPQNLSASRPQDRQFILSSKKLLLSDSGFYLCAWSGSPGLAAYEQYFGPGTRLTVT.

The V and J genes are TRBV9 and TRBJ2-7; D gene uncertain. Germline assignment: CDR1 SGDLS and CDR2 YYNGEE. V was shortened by 4 bases and J by 6 bases, with 17 bases between the two germline ends. The CDR3 contains 14 residues. The CDR3 reads CASSNIADLGEQYF. The CDR3 DNA sequence: TGTGCCAGCAGCAATATAGCCGATTTGGGCGAGCAGTACTTC.

The chain uses TRBV7-9 and TRBJ2-2, with 8 positions matching TRBD2. The CDR3 sequence is 18 residues long. Germline lookup yields CDR1 SEHNR and CDR2 FQNEAQ (reference sequence). Trimming at V came to 4 bases and at J to 6 bases, leaving 16 bases not matched to a gene. The CDR3 nucleotides read TGTGCCAGCAGCTCCAATATAGCGGGAATAAGTATATCCGGGGAGCTGTTTTTT. Protein: CASSSNIAGISISGELFF. The variable domain in full, completed from reference TRBV7-9 and TRBJ2-2, reads DTGVSQNPRHKITKRGQNVTFRCDPISEHNRLYWYRQTLGQGPEFLTYFQNEAQLEKSRLLSDRFSAERPKGSFSTLEIQRTEQGDSAMYLCASSSNIAGISISGELFFGEGSRLTVL.

V is TRBV28 and J is TRBJ2-7; 7 positions agree with TRBD2. Trimming cost V 10 bases and J 4 bases; bases outside gene matches: 25. Germline V gene data show CDR1 as MDHEN and CDR2 as SYDVKM. This CDR3 is built from 18 residues. This chain's CDR3 is CATSLIPGSRGEHYEQYF. As DNA, the CDR3 is TGTGCCACTTCCTTGATTCCGGGAAGCCGGGGGGAGCATTACGAGCAGTACTTC.

This clone was counted a single time. The rearrangement links TRBV11-2 to TRBJ2-5; TRBD1 matches at 8 bases. Germline loops: CDR1 SGHAT, CDR2 FQNNGV. The CDR3 covers 16 residues. V was clipped by 4 bases and J by 2 bases; unmatched bases: 9. This CDR3 is CASSYGQGGRQETQYF. As DNA, the CDR3 is TGTGCCAGCAGCTACGGACAGGGTGGTAGGCAAGAGACCCAGTACTTC.

The chain is built from TRBV7-9 and TRBJ2-2, with 7 nucleotides matching TRBD1. Germline V lookup: CDR1 SEHNR, CDR2 FQNEAQ (reference sequence). J was trimmed by 2 bases and V by 7 bases; bases with no gene match: 7. The CDR3 is 15 amino acids. The CDR3 here is CASKFGTANTGELFF. The CDR3 DNA reads as TGTGCCAGCAAATTCGGGACAGCAAACACCGGGGAGCTGTTTTTT.

This chain connects TRBV5-4 to TRBJ1-6, with 7 nucleotides matching TRBD1. This CDR3 has 15 residues. Germline values: CDR1 SGHNT, CDR2 YYREEE (reference sequence). V lost 4 bases to trimming and J lost 9 bases; unmatched junction nucleotides: 10. CDR3 bases: TGTGCCAGCAGCGTGGACAGGTTACAGGGTTCACCCCTCCACTTT. It translates to CASSVDRLQGSPLHF.

The V call is TRBV19, the J call TRBJ1-2; a weak D match, TRBD1 (6 bases). The CDR3 has 14 amino acids. V gave up 7 bases and J gave up 2 bases, with 14 bases separating them. Germline loops: CDR1 LNHDA, CDR2 SQIVND (reference sequence). The CDR3: CASTPRGPNYGYTF. The CDR3 DNA is TGTGCCAGTACCCCCAGGGGACCAAACTATGGCTACACCTTC.

The chain is built from TRBV4-2 and TRBJ2-3; perhaps TRBD2 as D (7 bases). This CDR3 contains 17 residues. Looked up from germline, CDR1 is LGHNA and CDR2 is YNFKEQ. V lost 0 bases and J 3 bases, leaving 16 bases between the germline ends. CDR3 sequence reads: CASSQDARGRMTDTQYF. CDR3 coding DNA: TGTGCCAGCAGCCAAGATGCGCGGGGGCGAATGACAGATACGCAGTATTTT.